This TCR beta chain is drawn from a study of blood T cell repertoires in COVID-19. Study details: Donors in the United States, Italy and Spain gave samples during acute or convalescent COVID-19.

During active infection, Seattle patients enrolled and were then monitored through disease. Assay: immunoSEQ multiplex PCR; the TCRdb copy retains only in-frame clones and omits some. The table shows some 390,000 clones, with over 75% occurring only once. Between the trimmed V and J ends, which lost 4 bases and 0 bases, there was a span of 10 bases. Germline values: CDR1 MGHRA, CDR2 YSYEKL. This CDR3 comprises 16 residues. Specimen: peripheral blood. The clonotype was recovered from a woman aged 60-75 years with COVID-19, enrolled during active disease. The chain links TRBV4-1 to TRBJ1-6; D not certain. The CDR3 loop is CASSPGYSSYNSPLHF. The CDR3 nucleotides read TGCGCCAGCAGCCCCGGTTACAGCTCCTATAATTCACCCCTCCACTTT.